These 17 T cell receptor beta chains share one sample of origin, sequenced in a study of beta chain features in type 1 diabetes. Reverse transcribing all isolated RNA meant expressed TCRB transcripts were sequenced. Clones were read by immunoSEQ multiplex PCR, and TCRdb kept only the in-frame ones, dropping some. The sample has over 500,000 clones; roughly a sixth are singletons. The specimen sequenced was naive CD4+ T cells from blood. The receptors come from a man aged 18 to 30 in good health.

V usage is TRBV12-5 and J usage is TRBJ2-1, with TRBD2 matching over 12 bases. The CDR3 sequence is 17 residues long. CDR1 and CDR2 from the germline V gene are LGHNT and FRNRAP. The trim removed 2 bases at V and 6 bases at J, leaving 8 bases unmatched. DNA of the CDR3: TGTGCTAGTGGTTTGAGCCTAGCGGGAGGGTTGGGCAATGAGCAGTTCTTC. Protein sequence: CASGLSLAGGLGNEQFF. Complete variable domain (other parts from reference TRBV12-5 and TRBJ2-1): DARVTQTPRHKVTEMGQEVTMRCQPILGHNTVFWYRQTMMQGLELLAYFRNRAPLDDSGMPKDRFSAEMPDATLATLKIQPSEPRDSAVYFCASGLSLAGGLGNEQFFGPGTRLTVL.

In its sample, this clone was seen a few times. The CDR3 bases are TGCGCCAGCAGCTTTGCCAGGAACACCGGGGAGCTGTTTTTT. Encoded protein: CASSFARNTGELFF. The J gene is TRBJ2-2, the V gene TRBV5-1; unclear D gene. The CDR3 is 14 residues long. The V gene lost 2 bases and the J gene lost 1 base, with 6 bases spanning the gap. Looked up from germline, CDR1 is SGHRS and CDR2 is YFSETQ.

J is TRBJ2-7 and V is TRBV7-3; 9 bases agree with TRBD1. The J segment lost 6 bases and the V segment lost 8 bases, leaving 11 bases of the junction unmatched. CDR1 is SGHTA, CDR2 FQGTGA, per germline. This CDR3 has 14 amino acids. The CDR3 bases are TGTGCCAGCCAGAGAGGGACAGGGAGGTCCGAGCAGTACTTC. This encodes CASQRGTGRSEQYF.

This clone showed up just a few times. The J gene is TRBJ2-3, the V gene TRBV6-1, with TRBD2 matching 11 bases. Germline V lookup: CDR1 MNHNS, CDR2 SASEGT. V dropped 7 bases and J dropped 4; count of bases not matched to a gene: 7. CDR3 length equals 15 residues. The CDR3 protein is CASTYIAGGADTQYF. The CDR3 nucleotides are TGTGCCAGCACCTACATAGCGGGGGGGGCAGATACGCAGTATTTT.

The chain links TRBV7-3 to TRBJ2-7; tentative D call: TRBD1 (6 bases). Trimming pared 5 bases from V and 2 bases from J, leaving 13 bases between. Germline V gene lookup returns CDR1 SGHTA and CDR2 FQGTGA. This CDR3 has 14 amino acids. DNA of the CDR3: TGTGCCAGCAGCACAGGGAATTCCCCCTACGAGCAGTACTTC. Translation gives CASSTGNSPYEQYF.

This clone was counted between two and nine times. The chain combines TRBV5-4 with TRBJ2-5, with 10 positions matching TRBD2. Trimming removed 3 bases from V and 2 bases from J; junction bases left unmatched: 10. CDR1 is SGHNT and CDR2 is YYREEE in the germline V gene (reference sequence). This CDR3 is built from 17 residues. The CDR3 sequence: CASSSTVLAGAQETQYF. The CDR3 DNA is TGTGCCAGCAGCTCAACAGTCCTAGCGGGGGCGCAAGAGACCCAGTACTTC.

This clone occurred a few times. The chain recombines TRBV7-3 with TRBJ2-7, with a tentative D call TRBD1 (6 bases). The CDR3 has 15 amino acids. Deletions cut 1 base from V and 3 bases from J, with 13 bases between. Germline V CDR1 and CDR2: SGHTA, FQGTGA. CDR3 amino acids: CASSLRAGADYEQYF. The CDR3 nucleotides read TGTGCCAGCAGCTTAAGGGCAGGGGCAGACTACGAGCAGTACTTC. Full variable domain (remainder filled in from reference TRBV7-3 and TRBJ2-7): GAGVSQTPSNKVTEKGKYVELRCDPISGHTALYWYRQSLGQGPEFLIYFQGTGAADDSGLPNDRFFAVRPEGSVSTLKIQRTERGDSAVYLCASSLRAGADYEQYFGPGTRLTVT.

The rearrangement joins TRBV19 to TRBJ1-5; D perhaps matches TRBD1 (6 bases). Germline-derived CDR1 and CDR2 are LNHDA and SQIVND (reference sequence). The CDR3 contains 13 residues. Trimming removed 4 bases at V and 5 bases at J, with 9 bases between. The CDR3: CASSTRTDQPQHF. CDR3 coding DNA: TGTGCCAGTAGTACAAGGACAGATCAGCCCCAGCATTTT.

The chain uses TRBV9 and TRBJ2-2; 9 bases match TRBD1. The V gene's germline CDR1 is SGDLS and CDR2 YYNGEE. V lost 0 bases and J lost 4; bases outside the gene matches: 4. This CDR3 has 16 amino acids. As DNA, the CDR3 is TGTGCCAGCAGCGTAGTAGGGACAGGGCCCACCGGGGAGCTGTTTTTT. This gives the protein CASSVVGTGPTGELFF.

This clone has just a few counts. The chain has TRBV7-9 and TRBJ1-6, with TRBD1 identical over 8 bases. This CDR3 region has 15 residues. V gave up 6 bases and J gave up 5 bases; unmatched junction bases: 6. The germline V gene encodes CDR1 SEHNR and CDR2 FQNEAQ (reference sequence). The DNA of the CDR3 is TGTGCCAGCAGTCCCGGGACAGGTCATAATTCACCCCTCCACTTT. It specifies CASSPGTGHNSPLHF.

This chain uses TRBV19 with TRBJ1-6, with D uncertain. V shed 3 bases and J shed 7 bases, with 4 bases lying between them. CDR3 size: 12 residues. In germline, CDR1 is LNHDA, CDR2 SQIVND (reference sequence). In DNA form, the CDR3 reads TGTGCCAGTAGTATCCCCAATTCACCCCTCCACTTT. Translated, it gives CASSIPNSPLHF.

Concerning this clone itself: The sample contains more than one DNA sequence encoding this CDR3. The CDR3 DNA sequence: TGTGCCAGCAGCTTACTTGGGACCTACGAGCAGTACTTC. It translates to CASSLLGTYEQYF. V usage is TRBV7-2 and J usage is TRBJ2-7; no clear D. V was pared by 2 bases and J by 2 bases, with 7 bases between. Germline values: CDR1 SGHTA, CDR2 FQGNSA. The CDR3 sequence is 13 residues long.

This clone was observed a few times. J is TRBJ2-7 and V is TRBV7-2, with D unclear. Trimming cost V 2 bases and J 1 base, with 9 bases left between them. Germline values: CDR1 SGHTA, CDR2 FQGNSA. The CDR3 loop spans 14 amino acids. The CDR3 DNA sequence: TGTGCCAGCAGCTTATATGAGATTTCCTACGAGCAGTACTTC. Encoded protein: CASSLYEISYEQYF.

There are a few counts of this clone. J is TRBJ2-7 and V is TRBV6-6; 9 bases are a match to TRBD2. Germline V CDR1 and CDR2: MNHNY, SVGAGI (reference sequence). After removal of 6 bases from V and 3 bases from J, the junction contained 6 bases not matched to a gene. This CDR3 spans 14 amino acids. The CDR3 protein is CASRASGNNYEQYF. CDR3 coding DNA: TGTGCCAGCAGGGCTAGCGGGAACAACTACGAGCAGTACTTC.

The rearrangement links TRBV14 to TRBJ2-7, with D possibly matching TRBD1 (6 bases). V gave up 0 bases and J gave up 4 bases, with 16 bases separating them. From germline, CDR1 is SGHDN and CDR2 FVKESK. This CDR3 contains 16 residues. CDR3 nucleotide sequence: TGTGCCAGCAGCCAAGATGACAGGATCCCTCCTTACGAGCAGTACTTC. As protein: CASSQDDRIPPYEQYF.

J is TRBJ1-4 and V is TRBV6-5, with D possibly being TRBD1 (5 bases). Looked up from germline, CDR1 is MNHEY and CDR2 is SVGAGI. The V gene lost 8 bases and the J gene lost 10 bases, with 23 bases spanning the gap. The length of the CDR3 is 15 residues. The chain's CDR3 is CASRQMGLSFGKLFF. In nucleotides, the CDR3 is TGTGCCAGCCGTCAAATGGGACTGTCGTTCGGAAAACTGTTTTTT.

This clone has only a few counts. The gene calls are TRBV27 and TRBJ2-5; D is unresolved. Germline lookup yields CDR1 MNHEY and CDR2 SMNVEV (reference sequence). The CDR3 loop spans 15 amino acids. Trimming took 3 bases from V and 0 from J, leaving 11 bases between them. The CDR3 loop reads CASSFDGLHQETQYF. CDR3 coding DNA: TGTGCCAGCAGTTTCGATGGCCTGCACCAAGAGACCCAGTACTTC.